This paragraph covers one TCR beta chain sequence. This clonotype was observed many times. No cognate antigen has been identified for it. No base quality values were provided; no much bigger clone lies one nucleotide off. The sample's time point, from its label and the paper: longitudinal time-point 2. Unsorted PBMC libraries were generated from 2 million PBMCs stored in RNAlater at -80 °C until RNA extraction. Peripheral blood underwent Ficoll-Hypaque density gradient centrifugation to isolate PBMCs, which were then cryopreserved in liquid nitrogen. cDNA synthesis used template-switch 5'RACE with a primer carrying a 10-nucleotide random unique molecular identifier tagging each TCR transcript. Over 160 million TCR-beta sequences, covering 15-18 subjects, were produced in each sequencing run. The RNeasy kit was used to extract total RNA. Using the KAPA Real-time Library Amplification kit, TCR-beta VDJ regions were amplified with primers for the TCR constant region and the 5'RACE anchor. A first PCR added sample indexes and Illumina adaptors, after which a second PCR increased the library yield. After Ampure bead purification, the roughly 650 bp TCR product was size-selected on a 2% E-gel SizeSelection system. Library quality was checked on a Bioanalyzer, concentration was measured with Qubit, and libraries were quantified with the Kapa Library Quantification kit before pooling. An Illumina HiSeq 2500 was used to sequence the libraries paired-end at 2 x 150 bp. To increase sequence diversity, about 25-31% phiX was spiked into each library pool. On the authors' methods: Quality-filtered reads were processed with the UMI-based MiGEC pipeline, which removed over 85% of raw TCR sequences during error correction. VDJ genes were aligned to IMGT germline references, and each clonotype was defined by a unique CDR3 amino acid sequence together with V-J genes. VDJtools evaluated clonal expansion, Shannon diversity and CDR3 relatedness (CalcPairwiseDistances, ClusterSamples); CLCbio workbench built phylogenetic trees. A clone was classed as expanded if it had 8 or more unique UMIs, a cutoff based on coefficient-of-variation modelling across technical triplicates. In TCRdb, the public reads were trimmed at Q25 with fastp and aligned with MiXCR, with productive beta chains retained. Every distinct CDR3 protein forms one entry, paired with its most common genes and DNA. TCRdb's processing, not the authors' own work, is the source of the V and J calls. The sample data list tens of thousands of distinct CDR3 sequences, and roughly an eighth of these were observed just once. The ten largest clones add up to just under 5% of the sample.

This entry belongs to a study of neurological immune-mediated disorders (dated by TCRdb to the late 2010s). For the wider study: Peripheral blood TCR-beta repertoires from HTLV-I-associated myelopathy (HAM/TSP) patients, multiple sclerosis patients and healthy controls were compared by UMI-based sequencing. The approximately 110 TCR-beta libraries included longitudinal samples, technical triplicates and paired sorted CD4+ and CD8+ T-cell subsets alongside PBMC samples. Each longitudinal HAM/TSP and healthy donor was sampled at 3 time-points spaced at about 3-40 month intervals. The cohort included 60 to 75 subjects: about 15 with HAM/TSP, some 34 with multiple sclerosis, and about 20 healthy controls.

The research as a whole found: TCR clonal expansion was highest in HAM/TSP patients and lowest in MS patients, with MS patients falling below even healthy controls. No identical CDR3 amino acid sequences were shared among expanded clones across subjects, suggesting private TCR-beta repertoires in all groups.

The TCR originated in a female donor with HTLV-1-associated myelopathy (HAM/TSP). Sequencing input: PBMCs.

For the CDR3, the sequence is CASSRRLVTETQYF. The DNA reads as follows: TGTGCCAGCAGCCGCCGTCTGGTTACAGAGACCCAGTACTTC. Recombination linked TRBV6-2 or TRBV6-3 to TRBJ2-5; the D gene cannot be named for sure. Reading the germline V gene gives CDR1 MNHEY and CDR2 SVGEGT. Counted from cysteine to phenylalanine, this CDR3 has 14 amino acids. Solely the CDR3 DNA is kept, with 42 bases framed from the first base. The junction carries 15 bases between V and J, which are trimmed by 6 bases and 4 bases respectively.